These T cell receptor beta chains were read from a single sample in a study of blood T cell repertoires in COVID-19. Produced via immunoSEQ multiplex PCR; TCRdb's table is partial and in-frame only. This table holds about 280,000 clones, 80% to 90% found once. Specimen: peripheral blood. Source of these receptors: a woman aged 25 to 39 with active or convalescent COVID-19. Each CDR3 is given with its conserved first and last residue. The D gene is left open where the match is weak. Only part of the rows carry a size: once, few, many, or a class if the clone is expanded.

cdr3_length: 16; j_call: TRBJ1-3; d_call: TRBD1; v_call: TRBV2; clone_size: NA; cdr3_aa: CASRGPGQGAGNTIYF; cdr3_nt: TGTGCCAGCAGGGGACCGGGACAGGGGGCTGGAAACACCATATATTTT
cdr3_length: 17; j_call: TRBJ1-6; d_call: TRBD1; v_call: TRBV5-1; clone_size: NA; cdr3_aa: CASSPDGDSSYNSPLHF; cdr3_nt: TGCGCCAGCAGCCCTGACGGGGACAGCTCCTATAATTCACCCCTCCACTTT
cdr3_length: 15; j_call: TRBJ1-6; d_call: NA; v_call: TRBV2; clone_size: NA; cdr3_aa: CASSGGGSYNSPLHF; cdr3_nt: TGTGCCAGCAGTGGGGGGGGCTCCTATAATTCACCCCTCCACTTT
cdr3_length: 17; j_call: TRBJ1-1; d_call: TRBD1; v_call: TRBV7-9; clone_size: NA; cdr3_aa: CASRYRGQSQEDTEAFF; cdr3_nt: TGTGCCAGCAGGTACAGGGGGCAGAGTCAAGAGGACACTGAAGCTTTCTTT
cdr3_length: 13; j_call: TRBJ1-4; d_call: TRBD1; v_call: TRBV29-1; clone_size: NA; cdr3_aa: CSVPGQGYEKLFF; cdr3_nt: TGCAGCGTTCCGGGACAGGGGTATGAAAAACTGTTTTTT
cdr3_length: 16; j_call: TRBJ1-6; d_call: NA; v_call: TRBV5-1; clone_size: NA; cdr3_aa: CASSLGGGIKTSPLHF; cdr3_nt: TGCGCCAGCAGCTTGGGGGGCGGGATTAAAACTTCACCCCTCCACTTT
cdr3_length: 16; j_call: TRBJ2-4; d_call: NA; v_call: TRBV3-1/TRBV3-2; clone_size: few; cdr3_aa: CASRLTGRIAKNIQYF; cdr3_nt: TGTGCCAGCAGACTTACAGGTAGGATAGCCAAAAACATTCAGTACTTC
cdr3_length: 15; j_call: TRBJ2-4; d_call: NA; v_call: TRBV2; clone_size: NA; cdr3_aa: CASSGTTGAKNIQYF; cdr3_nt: TGTGCCAGCAGTGGTACGACGGGGGCCAAAAACATTCAGTACTTC
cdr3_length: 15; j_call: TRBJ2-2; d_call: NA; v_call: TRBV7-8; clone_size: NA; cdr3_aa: CASSSSRGATGELFF; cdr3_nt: TGTGCCAGCAGCTCCTCGCGAGGAGCCACCGGGGAGCTGTTTTTT
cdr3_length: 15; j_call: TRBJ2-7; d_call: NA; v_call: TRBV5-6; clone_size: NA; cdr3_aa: CASSLTGQSSYEQYF; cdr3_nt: TGTGCCAGCAGCTTAACCGGACAGTCCTCCTACGAGCAGTACTTC
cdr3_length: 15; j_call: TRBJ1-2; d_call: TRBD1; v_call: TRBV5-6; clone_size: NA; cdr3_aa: CASSLVGQGYGGYTF; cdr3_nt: TGTGCCAGCAGCTTGGTTGGACAGGGGTACGGTGGCTACACCTTC
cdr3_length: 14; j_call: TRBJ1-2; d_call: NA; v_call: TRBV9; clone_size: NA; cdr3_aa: CASSVRQGLDGYTF; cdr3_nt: TGTGCCAGCAGCGTACGTCAGGGGCTGGATGGCTACACCTTC
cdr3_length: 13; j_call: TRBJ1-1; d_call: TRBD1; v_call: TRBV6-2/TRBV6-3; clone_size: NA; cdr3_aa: CASSGTANTEAFF; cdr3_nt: TGTGCCAGCAGTGGGACAGCGAACACTGAAGCTTTCTTT
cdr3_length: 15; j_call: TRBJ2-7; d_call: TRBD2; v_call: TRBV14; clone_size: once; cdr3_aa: CASRTSGDPLYEQYF; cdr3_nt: TGTGCCAGCAGGACTAGCGGGGACCCCCTCTACGAGCAGTACTTC
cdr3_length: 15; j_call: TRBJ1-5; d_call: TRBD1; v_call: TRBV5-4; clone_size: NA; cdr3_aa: CASSEQGATGQPQHF; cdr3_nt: TGTGCCAGCAGCGAACAGGGGGCGACGGGGCAGCCCCAGCATTTT